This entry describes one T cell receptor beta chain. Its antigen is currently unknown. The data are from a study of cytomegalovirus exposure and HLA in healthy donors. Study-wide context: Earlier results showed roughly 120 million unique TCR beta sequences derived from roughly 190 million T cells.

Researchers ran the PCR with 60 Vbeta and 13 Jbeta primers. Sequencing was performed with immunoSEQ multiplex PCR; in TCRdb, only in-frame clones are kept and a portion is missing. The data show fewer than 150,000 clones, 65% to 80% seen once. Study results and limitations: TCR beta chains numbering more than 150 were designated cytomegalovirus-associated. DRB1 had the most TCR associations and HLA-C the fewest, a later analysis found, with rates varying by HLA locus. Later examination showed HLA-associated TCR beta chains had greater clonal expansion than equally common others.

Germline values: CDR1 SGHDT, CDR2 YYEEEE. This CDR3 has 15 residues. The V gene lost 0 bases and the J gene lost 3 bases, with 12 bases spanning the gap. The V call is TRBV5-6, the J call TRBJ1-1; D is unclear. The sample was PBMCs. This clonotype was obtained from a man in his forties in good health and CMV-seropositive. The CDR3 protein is CASSLGRGRYTEAFF. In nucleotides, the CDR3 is TGTGCCAGCAGCTTGGGTAGAGGGAGGTACACTGAAGCTTTCTTT. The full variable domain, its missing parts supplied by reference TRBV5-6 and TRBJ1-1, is DAGVTQSPTHLIKTRGQQVTLRCSPKSGHDTVSWYQQALGQGPQFIFQYYEEEERQRGNFPDRFSGHQFPNYSSELNVNALLLGDSALYLCASSLGRGRYTEAFFGQGTRLTVV.